This TCR beta chain comes out of a study of T cell responses to AZD1222 COVID-19 vaccine. General study findings and limits: Spike-specific TCR breadth and depth went up after people got two AZD1222 doses. Seropositivity was recorded at baseline in only a handful of AZD1222 recipients. Researchers took repertoire samples only after the peak T cell response had come. Nearly half of spike-specific TCRs reportedly go after variant regions that carry no mutations.

V was clipped by 8 bases and J by 1 base, with 15 bases between them. Germline V lookup: CDR1 ENHRY, CDR2 SYGVKD. The CDR3 spans 15 residues. This clone was seen a single time. Its target is not known. Using immunoSEQ multiplex PCR, the repertoire was profiled, and TCRdb retains in-frame clones only, with some absent. The sample carries 200,000 or so clones, 90% to 95% recorded once. The sequences come from peripheral blood, collected 28 days after the second AZD1222 dose. J is TRBJ1-3 and V is TRBV10-3; possibly TRBD1 for D (6 bases). The receptor was derived from an adult who received the AZD1222 COVID-19 vaccine. The CDR3 sequence is CAIGQTNFSGNTIYF. In DNA, the CDR3 is TGTGCCATCGGACAGACTAATTTTTCTGGAAACACCATATATTTT.